This entry is about one TCR beta chain. The data originate from a study of CD8 T cells in ankylosing spondylitis. The CDR3 extends over 17 amino acids. In germline, CDR1 is DFQATT, CDR2 SNEGSKA (reference sequence). V trimming: 1 base; J trimming: 7 bases; junction bases outside the gene matches: 12. TCRdb re-called the 5' RACE reads with MiXCR, one entry per CDR3 protein. This sample carries under 400,000 distinct CDR3 sequences, around 10% of them seen once, and the ten largest clones take roughly 9.5%. The specimen was blood, either unsorted or a sorted T cell fraction (not recorded which). This chain connects TRBV20-1 to TRBJ2-2, with 10 positions matching TRBD2. The TCR originated in a female donor with ankylosing spondylitis or in good health (not recorded which). CDR3 amino acids: CSARVGGRSSGSGELFF. The CDR3 coding sequence is TGCAGTGCTAGAGTGGGGGGGAGGTCTAGCGGGAGCGGGGAGCTGTTTTTT.